A single sample is the source of the 21 T cell receptor beta chains below, sequenced in a study of CD8+ T cells in alopecia areata. RNA extraction and reverse transcription yielded cDNA as sequencing template. Only in-frame clones appear in the TCRdb table, and some are missing; sequencing was by immunoSEQ multiplex PCR. The data hold 3,000 to 4,500 clones, with less than 80% observed a single time. Described treatment: oral pan-JAK inhibitor, 5-10 mg twice daily. Alopecia areata patients had lesional scalp punch biopsies and peripheral blood taken from them. The sequenced sample was skin, obtained at week 24, from a patient treated with tofacitinib. Source of these receptors: a human donor with alopecia areata.

V is TRBV9 and J is TRBJ2-2; 9 bases map to TRBD1. The V and J ends lost 3 bases and 6 bases, in that order; junction bases with no gene match: 6. From germline, CDR1 is SGDLS and CDR2 YYNGEE. The CDR3 contains 15 residues. This CDR3 reads CASSAAGTGSGELFF. CDR3 sequence (DNA): TGTGCCAGCAGCGCCGCCGGGACAGGGTCCGGGGAGCTGTTTTTT.

The chain carries TRBV6-6 and TRBJ2-1; D possibly matches TRBD1 or TRBD2 (5 bases each). This CDR3 spans 14 amino acids. V was pared by 2 bases and J by 6 bases, with 11 bases between. The V gene's germline CDR1 is MNHNY and CDR2 SVGAGI (reference sequence). The CDR3 DNA follows: TGTGCCAGCAGTTACGTGGGGGACCCCAATGAGCAGTTCTTC. As protein: CASSYVGDPNEQFF.

The CDR3 loop is CASSLGGHTTDTQYF. CDR3 DNA: TGCGCCAGCAGCTTGGGGGGACACACGACAGATACGCAGTATTTT. This sequence joins TRBV5-1 and TRBJ2-3; D might be TRBD1 (6 bases). The CDR3 spans 15 residues. CDR1 and CDR2 (germline): SGHRS, YFSETQ. With 0 bases removed from V and 3 bases from J, the gap between germline ends came to 11 bases.

The V call is TRBV15, the J call TRBJ2-3, with D possibly being TRBD2 (7 bases). The CDR3 loop spans 17 amino acids. Germline V gene data show CDR1 as LNHNV and CDR2 as YYDKDF (reference sequence). V lost 0 bases and J lost 1, with 14 bases in between. As DNA, the CDR3 is TGTGCCACCAGCAGAGATCTTGGGCGGGGGCGCACAGATACGCAGTATTTT. Translation: CATSRDLGRGRTDTQYF. The full variable domain, with the rest looked up from reference TRBV15 and TRBJ2-3, is DAMVIQNPRYQVTQFGKPVTLSCSQTLNHNVMYWYQQKSSQAPKLLFHYYDKDFNNEADTPDNFQSRRPNTSFCFLDIRSPGLGDTAMYLCATSRDLGRGRTDTQYFGPGTRLTVL.

The genes are TRBV10-3 and TRBJ2-6; D is possibly TRBD1 (6 bases). This CDR3 has 15 residues. Germline V CDR1 and CDR2: ENHRY, SYGVKD. V lost 10 bases, J lost 2 bases, and 15 bases lay in between. CDR3 nucleotides: TGTGCCACCCCGACCAGGGGAGCTGGGGCCAACGTCCTGACTTTC. Its protein is CATPTRGAGANVLTF.

The rearrangement uses TRBV7-9 and TRBJ1-2, with D maybe TRBD1 (6 bases). The CDR3 loop spans 16 amino acids. The ends were cut back, 0 bases at V and 8 bases at J, with 19 bases in the middle. Germline V lookup: CDR1 SEHNR, CDR2 FQNEAQ (reference sequence). The CDR3 nucleotides are TGTGCCAGCAGCTTAGCAGTTGGGGGCTCGACGCGGGGCTACACCTTC. It encodes CASSLAVGGSTRGYTF.

The V call is TRBV5-8, the J call TRBJ1-4; D unclear. This CDR3 has 15 residues. Trimming cost V 0 bases and J 4 bases, with 10 bases left between them. Germline CDR1 and CDR2: SGHTS and YDEGEE. CDR3: CASSLGSGNNEKLFF. CDR3 sequence (DNA): TGTGCCAGCAGCTTGGGATCCGGTAATAATGAAAAACTGTTTTTT.

V gene TRBV7-2 combines with J gene TRBJ1-2; 7 bases agree with TRBD1. The CDR3 covers 15 residues. Per the germline V gene, CDR1 is SGHTA and CDR2 is FQGNSA. V lost 5 bases to trimming and J lost 0 bases; unmatched junction nucleotides: 6. CDR3 in amino acids: CASSPGDRANYGYTF. The CDR3 DNA reads TGTGCCAGCAGCCCAGGGGACAGAGCTAACTATGGCTACACCTTC.

This CDR3 reads CASSESAGKSSYNEQFF. In nucleotides, the CDR3 is TGCGCCAGCAGTGAGTCGGCCGGCAAGAGCTCCTACAATGAGCAGTTCTTC. The chain has TRBV10-1 and TRBJ2-1; D unclear. The germline V and J ends were trimmed by 0 bases and 0 bases, with 12 bases remaining between them. The CDR3 loop spans 17 amino acids. Germline lookup yields CDR1 WNHNN and CDR2 SYGVQD (reference sequence).

The rearrangement uses TRBV29-1 and TRBJ2-3; 8 nucleotides match TRBD2. Germline trimming cut 5 bases from V and 0 bases from J; bases unmatched to any gene: 1. This CDR3 comprises 13 residues. Looked up from germline, CDR1 is SQVTM and CDR2 is ANQGSEA. The DNA for the CDR3 is TGCAGCGTTCAGCGGGGGAGCACAGATACGCAGTATTTT. Protein product: CSVQRGSTDTQYF.

The CDR3 nucleotides are TGTGCCAGCAGAACGGACAGGGGTATCGAAAACATTCAGTACTTC. The encoded protein is CASRTDRGIENIQYF. The chain couples TRBV7-2 to TRBJ2-4; the match to TRBD1 covers 9 bases. Germline V gives CDR1 SGHTA, CDR2 FQGNSA. CDR3 length equals 15 residues. V shed 6 bases and J 5 bases; nucleotides not matched to a gene: 8.

This sequence joins TRBV7-8 and TRBJ1-1; 7 bases are a match to TRBD1. The length of the CDR3 is 14 residues. Trimming took 5 bases from V and 1 from J; bases not matched to a gene: 4. Germline CDR1 SGHVS, CDR2 FQNEAQ. CDR3 bases: TGTGCCAGCAGCCCCGGGACAGCGAACACTGAAGCTTTCTTT. This encodes CASSPGTANTEAFF.

The rearrangement joins TRBV7-2 to TRBJ1-2, with no clear D. V lost 1 base, J lost 7 bases, and 4 bases lay in between. This CDR3 spans 11 amino acids. Germline-derived CDR1 and CDR2 are SGHTA and FQGNSA. The CDR3 here is CASSLVSGYTF. Here the CDR3 DNA reads TGTGCCAGCAGCTTAGTTTCTGGCTACACCTTC.

This chain joins TRBV5-1 and TRBJ1-1; the D is unclear. Deletions cut 2 bases from V and 1 base from J, with 12 bases between. The CDR3 consists of 15 residues. Germline CDR1 and CDR2: SGHRS and YFSETQ. In DNA, the CDR3 is TGCGCCAGCAGCTTAAACGTCGGTGAGAACACTGAAGCTTTCTTT. Amino acids: CASSLNVGENTEAFF. The complete variable domain, with remaining parts taken from reference TRBV5-1 and TRBJ1-1, reads KAGVTQTPRYLIKTRGQQVTLSCSPISGHRSVSWYQQTPGQGLQFLFEYFSETQRNKGNFPGRFSGRQFSNSRSEMNVSTLELGDSALYLCASSLNVGENTEAFFGQGTRLTVV.

The V and J genes are TRBV2 and TRBJ1-4; perhaps TRBD1 as D (5 bases). There are 15 residues in the CDR3. The V gene's germline CDR1 is SNHLY and CDR2 FYNNEI. The V and J ends lost 2 bases and 8 bases respectively, with 15 bases between them. The CDR3 DNA reads as TGTGCCAGCAGTGAATCTGGGGGAGGGGCAGAAAAACTGTTTTTT. Encoded protein: CASSESGGGAEKLFF.

Concerning this clone itself: The sample holds other DNA sequences that translate to the same CDR3. This chain uses TRBV19 with TRBJ2-7; tentatively, D is TRBD1 or TRBD2 (6 bases each). This CDR3 region has 14 residues. Trimming cost V 2 bases and J 3 bases, with 11 bases left between them. Germline assignment: CDR1 LNHDA and CDR2 SQIVND (reference sequence). CDR3 sequence (DNA): TGTGCCAGTAGTATAAAGGGGGGCCGCTACGAGCAGTACTTC. Translated, it gives CASSIKGGRYEQYF. Full variable domain (outside the CDR3, taken from reference TRBV19 and TRBJ2-7): DGGITQSPKYLFRKEGQNVTLSCEQNLNHDAMYWYRQDPGQGLRLIYYSQIVNDFQKGDIAEGYSVSREKKESFPLTVTSAQKNPTAFYLCASSIKGGRYEQYFGPGTRLTVT.

This clone was counted a single time. The CDR3 region is CASSTRTTGGMSEQYF. The CDR3 DNA reads TGTGCCAGCAGTACCCGGACGACAGGGGGGATGAGCGAGCAGTACTTC. The V and J genes are TRBV28 and TRBJ2-7; 9 bases align to TRBD1. V shed 5 bases and J 6 bases; nucleotides not matched to a gene: 14. Germline assignment: CDR1 MDHEN and CDR2 SYDVKM. This CDR3 has 16 amino acids.

The chain links TRBV7-8 to TRBJ1-2; 7 bases line up with TRBD1. With V trimmed by 1 base and J by 4 bases, 3 bases remained unmatched. CDR1 is SGHVS, CDR2 FQNEAQ, per germline. The CDR3 spans 14 residues. CDR3 in amino acids: CASSLERQGYGYTF. The CDR3 DNA follows: TGTGCCAGCAGCTTAGAGCGACAGGGCTATGGCTACACCTTC.

The rearrangement links TRBV7-8 to TRBJ2-5, with D unresolved. The J call could be wrong; TRBJ2-7 is a better fit for the DNA end. CDR1 and CDR2 (germline): SGHVS, FQNEAQ. The CDR3 contains 13 residues. DNA for the CDR3: TGTGCCAGCAGCCCAGGTGGGGTCTACGAGCAGTACTTC. Translating it yields CASSPGGVYEQYF.

The chain has TRBV7-8 and TRBJ2-1, with D perhaps given as TRBD1 or TRBD2 (5 bases each). Germline V gene lookup returns CDR1 SGHVS and CDR2 FQNEAQ. V lost 5 bases to trimming and J lost 6 bases, with 11 bases between them. The CDR3 length is 13 residues. The CDR3 DNA sequence: TGTGCCAGCAGCCCGGGGCCATTCAATGAGCAGTTCTTC. Translation: CASSPGPFNEQFF. The full variable domain, its missing parts supplied by reference TRBV7-8 and TRBJ2-1, is GAGVSQSPRYKVAKRGQDVALRCDPISGHVSLFWYQQALGQGPEFLTYFQNEAQLDKSGLPSDRFFAERPEGSVSTLKIQRTQQEDSAVYLCASSPGPFNEQFFGPGTRLTVL.

The chain combines TRBV19 with TRBJ1-5; 9 bases agree with TRBD1. The length of the CDR3 is 13 residues. The germline CDR1 and CDR2 sequences are LNHDA and SQIVND (reference sequence). J gave up 1 base and V 8 bases, and 0 bases lay outside the gene matches. In nucleotides, the CDR3 is TGTGCCAGTGGGACAGGGAGCAATCAGCCCCAGCATTTT. Amino acid sequence: CASGTGSNQPQHF.